This T cell receptor (beta chain) is from a study of blood T cell repertoires in COVID-19. For the study at large: Acute and convalescent COVID-19 specimens originated in the United States, Italy and Spain. Nucleic acid was either cDNA or gDNA, and it came from T cells, B-cell-depleted T cells, or PBMCs.

The V gene's germline CDR1 is LGHDT and CDR2 YNNKEL (reference sequence). The CDR3 covers 13 residues. The ends were cut back, 8 bases at V and 4 bases at J, with 12 bases in the middle. As processed by the authors: Reference gene primer amplification yielded estimated nucleated cell counts. Data came from immunoSEQ multiplex PCR; TCRdb stores just in-frame clones and leaves some out. D and trimming were read from the DNA, whereas the V and J calls and clone size are those reported in that table. The profile shows about 97,000 clones, about 72% of them singletons. The sequence was collected from a man aged 60 to 69 with active or convalescent COVID-19. Sequencing was carried out using peripheral blood. The chain employs TRBV3-1 (or the pseudogene TRBV3-2) and TRBJ2-1; D unresolved. Written as DNA, the CDR3 is TGTGCCAGCGGTCAGGCGCGATACAATGAGCAGTTCTTC. Its translation is CASGQARYNEQFF.